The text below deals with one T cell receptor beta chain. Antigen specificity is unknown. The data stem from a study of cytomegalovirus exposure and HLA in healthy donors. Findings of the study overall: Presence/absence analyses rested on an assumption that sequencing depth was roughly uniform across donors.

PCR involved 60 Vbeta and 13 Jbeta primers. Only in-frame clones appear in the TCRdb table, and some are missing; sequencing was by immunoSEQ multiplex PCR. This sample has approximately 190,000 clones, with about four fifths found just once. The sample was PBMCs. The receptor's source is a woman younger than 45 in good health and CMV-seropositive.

The CDR3 nucleotides read TGTGCCAGCAGCCCAATCCAGGGGAACACTGAAGCTTTCTTT. This gives the protein CASSPIQGNTEAFF. V usage is TRBV7-3 and J usage is TRBJ1-1; tentatively, D is TRBD1 (5 bases). CDR3 length: 14 amino acids. From germline, CDR1 is SGHTA and CDR2 FQGTGA. The V end was cut by 5 bases, the J end by 1 base, with 11 bases between. The full variable domain, with the rest looked up from reference TRBV7-3 and TRBJ1-1, is GAGVSQTPSNKVTEKGKYVELRCDPISGHTALYWYRQSLGQGPEFLIYFQGTGAADDSGLPNDRFFAVRPEGSVSTLKIQRTERGDSAVYLCASSPIQGNTEAFFGQGTRLTVV.